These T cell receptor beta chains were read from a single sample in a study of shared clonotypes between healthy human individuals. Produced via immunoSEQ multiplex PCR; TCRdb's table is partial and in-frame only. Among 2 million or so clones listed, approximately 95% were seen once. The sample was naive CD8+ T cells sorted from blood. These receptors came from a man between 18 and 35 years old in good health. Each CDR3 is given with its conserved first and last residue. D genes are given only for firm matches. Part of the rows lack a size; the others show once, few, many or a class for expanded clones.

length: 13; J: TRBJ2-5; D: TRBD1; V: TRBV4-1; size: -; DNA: TGCGCCAGCAGCGGGGACAGCCAAGAGACCCAGTACTTC; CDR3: CASSGDSQETQYF
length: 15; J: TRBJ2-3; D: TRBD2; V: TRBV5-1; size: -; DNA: TGCGCCAGCAGCTCTAAGCGGGGGGGCCCAGATACGCAGTATTTT; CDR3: CASSSKRGGPDTQYF
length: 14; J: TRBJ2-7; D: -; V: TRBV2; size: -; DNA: TGTGCCAGCAGTGAATCTACAGCAGCCTACGAGCAGTACTTC; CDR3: CASSESTAAYEQYF
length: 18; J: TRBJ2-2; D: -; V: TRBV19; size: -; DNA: TGTGCCAGTAGTATAGATTTTCATCAATCGGGGGGCCCCGGGGAGCTGTTTTTT; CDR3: CASSIDFHQSGGPGELFF
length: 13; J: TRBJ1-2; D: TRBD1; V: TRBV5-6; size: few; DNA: TGTGCCAGCAGACCGACAGGGGACCCGGGCTACACCTTC; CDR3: CASRPTGDPGYTF
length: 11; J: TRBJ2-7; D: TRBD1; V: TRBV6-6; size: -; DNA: TGTGCCAGCAGCCTCGGGACAGGGAGGTACTTC; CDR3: CASSLGTGRYF
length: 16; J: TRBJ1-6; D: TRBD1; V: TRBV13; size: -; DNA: TGTGCCAGCAGCGCAACAGGGGGCGCCTATAATTCACCCCTCCACTTT; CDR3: CASSATGGAYNSPLHF
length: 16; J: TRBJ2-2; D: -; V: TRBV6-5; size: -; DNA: TGTGCCAGCAGTTACTCGGTGGGAGAGGTTGTCGGGGAGCTGTTTTTT; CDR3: CASSYSVGEVVGELFF
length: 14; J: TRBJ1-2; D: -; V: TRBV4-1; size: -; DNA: TGCGCCAGCAGCCTCAAGGACAGCAACTATGGCTACACCTTC; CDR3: CASSLKDSNYGYTF
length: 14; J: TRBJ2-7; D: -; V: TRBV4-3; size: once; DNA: TGCGCCAGCAGCCAAGATCGGACCTACTACGAGCAGTACTTC; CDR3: CASSQDRTYYEQYF
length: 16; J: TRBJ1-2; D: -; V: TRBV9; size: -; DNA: TGTGCCAGCAGCGGATTAAGACAGGCTGATGCCTATGGCTACACCTTC; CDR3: CASSGLRQADAYGYTF
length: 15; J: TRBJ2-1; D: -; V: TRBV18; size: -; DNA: TGTGCCAGCTCACCAGATTTCGGGATCTACAATGAGCAGTTCTTC; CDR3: CASSPDFGIYNEQFF
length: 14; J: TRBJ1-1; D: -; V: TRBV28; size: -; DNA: TGTGCCAGCAGTGGCTTTTCCTTGAACACTGAAGCTTTCTTT; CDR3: CASSGFSLNTEAFF
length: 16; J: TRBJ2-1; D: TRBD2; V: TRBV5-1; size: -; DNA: TGCGCCAGCAGCTTGGATCCTAGCGGGGGGATAAATGAGCAGTTCTTC; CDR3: CASSLDPSGGINEQFF
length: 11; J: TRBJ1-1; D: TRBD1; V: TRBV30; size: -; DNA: TGTGCCTGGGCGACAGGGGAGGAAGCTTTCTTT; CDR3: CAWATGEEAFF
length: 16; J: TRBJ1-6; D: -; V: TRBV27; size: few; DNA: TGTGCCAGCAGTTCGGGATCGAGTGGGGCTAATTCACCCCTCCACTTT; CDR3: CASSSGSSGANSPLHF
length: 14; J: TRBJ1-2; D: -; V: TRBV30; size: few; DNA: TGTGCCTGGAGTCGACAGATTTCGAGCTATGGCTACACCTTC; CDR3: CAWSRQISSYGYTF
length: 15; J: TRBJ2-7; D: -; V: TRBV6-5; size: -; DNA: TGTGCCAGCAGCCTGGCGTCGGGGTGGCGGTACGAGCAGTACTTC; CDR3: CASSLASGWRYEQYF
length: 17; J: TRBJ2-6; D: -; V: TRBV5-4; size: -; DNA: TGTGCCAGCAGCTTGGAGGCGGGGCCTTTCGGGGCCAACGTCCTGACTTTC; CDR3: CASSLEAGPFGANVLTF
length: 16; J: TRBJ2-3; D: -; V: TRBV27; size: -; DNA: TGTGCCAGCACCCCTAATCCCGCGGGGAGCACAGATACGCAGTATTTT; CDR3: CASTPNPAGSTDTQYF
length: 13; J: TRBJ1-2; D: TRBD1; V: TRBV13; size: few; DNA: TGTGCCAGCAGCTCGACAGGGAACTATGGCTACACCTTC; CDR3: CASSSTGNYGYTF
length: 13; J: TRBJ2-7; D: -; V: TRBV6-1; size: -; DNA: TGTGCCAGCAGAAGACAGGTATTCTACGAGCAGTACTTC; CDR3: CASRRQVFYEQYF
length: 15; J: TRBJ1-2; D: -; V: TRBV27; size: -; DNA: TGTGCCAGCACCGCTTTCTTAGGAGATTTCTATGGCTACACCTTC; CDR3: CASTAFLGDFYGYTF
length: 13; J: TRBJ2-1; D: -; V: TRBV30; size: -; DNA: TGTGCCTATTTTACGGTCCTAATGGATGAGCAGTTCTTC; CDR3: CAYFTVLMDEQFF
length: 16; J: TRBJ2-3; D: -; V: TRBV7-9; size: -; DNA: TGTGCCAGCAGCTTCCCCGTAGGTTACAGCACAGATACGCAGTATTTT; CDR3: CASSFPVGYSTDTQYF
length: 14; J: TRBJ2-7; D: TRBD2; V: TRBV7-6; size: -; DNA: TGTGCCAGCAGCTTAACTAGCGGGGACGACGAGCAGTACTTC; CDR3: CASSLTSGDDEQYF
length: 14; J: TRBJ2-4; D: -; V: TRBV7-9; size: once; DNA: TGTGCCAGCAGCTCCTGGACGGCCGATAACATTCAGTACTTC; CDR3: CASSSWTADNIQYF
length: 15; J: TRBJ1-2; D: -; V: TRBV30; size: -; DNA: TGTGCCTGGATCCAGGGCGCCGGAGCTAACTATGGCTACACCTTC; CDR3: CAWIQGAGANYGYTF
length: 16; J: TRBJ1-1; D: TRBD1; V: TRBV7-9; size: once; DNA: TGTGCCAGCAGCTTAGCGCGGGACAGGGCGGGCACTGAAGCTTTCTTT; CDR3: CASSLARDRAGTEAFF
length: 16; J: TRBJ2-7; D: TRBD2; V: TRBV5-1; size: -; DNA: TGCGCCAGCAGCCCCCGACTAGCGGGGGCCCCCTACGAGCAGTACTTC; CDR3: CASSPRLAGAPYEQYF
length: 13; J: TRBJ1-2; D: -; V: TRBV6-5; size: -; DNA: TGTGCCAGCAGTTACTCGGAGGGCGATGGCTACACCTTC; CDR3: CASSYSEGDGYTF
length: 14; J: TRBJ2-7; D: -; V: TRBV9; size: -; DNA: TGTGCCAGCAGCTTTCAAGACCAAACCTACGAGCAGTACTTC; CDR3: CASSFQDQTYEQYF
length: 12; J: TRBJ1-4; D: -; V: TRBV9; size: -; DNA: TGTGCCAGCAGCCCTTCGGGTGAAAAACTGTTTTTT; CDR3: CASSPSGEKLFF
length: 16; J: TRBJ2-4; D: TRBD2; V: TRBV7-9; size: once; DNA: TGTGCCAGCAGCCCCGAAAGCGGGACCCGAAAAAACATTCAGTACTTC; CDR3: CASSPESGTRKNIQYF
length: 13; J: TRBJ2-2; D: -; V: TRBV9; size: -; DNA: TGTGCCAGCAGCGACTTCAACTCCGGGGAGCTGTTTTTT; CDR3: CASSDFNSGELFF
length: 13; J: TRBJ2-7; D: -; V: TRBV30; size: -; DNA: TGTGCCTGGAGGAATGGGGCCGCTGGGGAGCAGTACTTC; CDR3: CAWRNGAAGEQYF
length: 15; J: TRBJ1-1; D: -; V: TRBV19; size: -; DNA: TGTGCCAGTAGTATAGTCGGGGCCGAGGGGACTGAAGCTTTCTTT; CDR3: CASSIVGAEGTEAFF
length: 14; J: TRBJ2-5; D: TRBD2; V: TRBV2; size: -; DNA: TGTGCCAGCAGTGATCGGACTAGTTCAGAGACCCAGTACTTC; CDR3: CASSDRTSSETQYF
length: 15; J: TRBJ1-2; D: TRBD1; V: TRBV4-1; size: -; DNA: TGCGCCAGCAGCCAAACAGGGGGCGCTTTAGGTGGCTACACCTTC; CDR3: CASSQTGGALGGYTF
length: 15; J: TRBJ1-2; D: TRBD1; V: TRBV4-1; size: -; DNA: TGCGCCAGCAGCCCTTCCGAGACAGGGGTTTATGGCTACACCTTC; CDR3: CASSPSETGVYGYTF
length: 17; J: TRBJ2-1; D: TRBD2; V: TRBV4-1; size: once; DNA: TGCGCCAGCAGCCAAGTAGCGGGAGGACTCTCCTACAATGAGCAGTTCTTC; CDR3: CASSQVAGGLSYNEQFF